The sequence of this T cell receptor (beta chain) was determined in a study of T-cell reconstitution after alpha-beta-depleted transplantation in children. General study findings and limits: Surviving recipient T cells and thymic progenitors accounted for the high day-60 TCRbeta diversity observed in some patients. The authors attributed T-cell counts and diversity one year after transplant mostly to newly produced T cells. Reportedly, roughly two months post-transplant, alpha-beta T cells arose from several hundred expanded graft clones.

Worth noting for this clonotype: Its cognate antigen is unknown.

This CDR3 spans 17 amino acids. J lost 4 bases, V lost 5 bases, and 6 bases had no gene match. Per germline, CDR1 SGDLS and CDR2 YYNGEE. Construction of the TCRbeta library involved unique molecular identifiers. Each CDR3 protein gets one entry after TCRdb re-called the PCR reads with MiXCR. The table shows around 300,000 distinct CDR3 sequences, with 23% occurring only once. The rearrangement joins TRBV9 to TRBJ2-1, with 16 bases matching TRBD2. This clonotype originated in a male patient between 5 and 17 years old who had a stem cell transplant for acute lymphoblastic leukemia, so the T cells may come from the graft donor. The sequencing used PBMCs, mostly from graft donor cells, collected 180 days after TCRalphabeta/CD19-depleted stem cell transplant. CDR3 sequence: CASSGTSGRAKYNEQFF. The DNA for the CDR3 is TGTGCCAGCAGTGGGACTAGCGGGAGGGCCAAGTACAATGAGCAGTTCTTC. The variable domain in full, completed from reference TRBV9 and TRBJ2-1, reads DSGVTQTPKHLITATGQRVTLRCSPRSGDLSVYWYQQSLDQGLQFLIQYYNGEERAKGNILERFSAQQFPDLHSELNLSSLELGDSALYFCASSGTSGRAKYNEQFFGPGTRLTVL.